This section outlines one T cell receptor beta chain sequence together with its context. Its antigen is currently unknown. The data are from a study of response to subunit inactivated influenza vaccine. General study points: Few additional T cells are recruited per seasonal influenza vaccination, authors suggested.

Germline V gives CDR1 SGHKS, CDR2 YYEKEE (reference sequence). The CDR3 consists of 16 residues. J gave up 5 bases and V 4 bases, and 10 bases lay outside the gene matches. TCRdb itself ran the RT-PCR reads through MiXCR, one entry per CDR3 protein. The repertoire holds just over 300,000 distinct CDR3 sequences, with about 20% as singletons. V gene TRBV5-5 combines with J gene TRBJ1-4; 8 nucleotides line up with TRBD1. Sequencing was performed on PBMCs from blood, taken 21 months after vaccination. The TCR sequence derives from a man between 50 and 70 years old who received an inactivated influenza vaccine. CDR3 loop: CASSPTGQGSNEKLFF. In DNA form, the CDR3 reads TGTGCCAGCAGCCCGACCGGACAGGGATCAAATGAAAAACTGTTTTTT.